Here is one T cell receptor (beta chain) with its context. This clonotype was seen at least ten times. Its antigen is not yet known. No quality values exist for individual bases; no much larger clone is one base distant. This entry is derived from a study of blood T cells in healthy people across ages (dated by TCRdb to about 2015). In the study overall: In model experiments, template switching captured about one uniquely barcoded TCR beta cDNA molecule for every two T cells. The study measured age-related changes in TCR beta repertoire diversity using deep sequencing normalized with unique cDNA molecular identifiers. Four age groups were formed from the donors: young (average approximately 15 years), middle-aged (around 37), aged (more than 55) and long-lived (approximately 78). To avoid experimental bias, donors of different ages were distributed randomly across sequencing lanes. For two donors (one aged 18 to 30 and one aged 80 or older), the study analyzed two additional independent replicas of 1 million unique cDNA reads from the same blood draw.

Overall study outcomes, separate from this receptor: The percentage of naive T cells measured by flow cytometry correlated strongly with observed TCR beta diversity. Total diversity estimates from one million sequenced T cells were considered lower bounds and underestimates. The long-lived group showed more naive CD4+ T cells, fewer expanded clones and increased TCR diversity than the aged group, suggesting age selection. As age increased, observed TCR beta diversity per million T cells dropped in a roughly linear way, and a significant reduction was already evident by age 40. Donor CMV infection status was unknown, potentially confounding age-related changes in expanded clonotypes. Conclusive comparison of naive and antigen-experienced compartments was prevented by the profiling of bulk unsorted PBMCs.

The method was 5' RACE. The listed sequencing device is Illumina HiSeq 2500. The second PCR ran for about 6 to 12 cycles and used a J-beta primer mix along with a sample-barcoded 5' primer. A unique molecular identifier was introduced onto each TCR beta cDNA molecule by a template-switch 5' adaptor carrying 12 random nucleotides. Each sample yielded at least 2.5 million CDR3-containing paired-end reads. First-strand cDNA synthesis was performed from all RNA using the Mint cDNA synthesis kit, with priming by a TRBC-specific oligonucleotide. All cDNA was treated with uracil-DNA glycosylase and then went through a first 18-cycle PCR with the universal primers M1SS and BC2_uni_R. The authors processed their data as follows. Normalization of each sample was performed by random selection of 1 million high-quality reads, each carrying a distinct molecular identifier. Instead of being binned into consensus sequences, reads with shared molecular identifiers were discarded. CDR3 identification, clonotype clustering and error correction used MiTCR with a Q25 quality threshold and the strictest error-elimination algorithm. A nonparametric unseen species model with Euler transformation was used to estimate lower-bound total TCR beta diversity. TCRdb trimmed the raw reads at Q25, called clones with MiXCR and kept productive beta chains. Each CDR3 protein gets just one entry, which takes the most common genes and DNA from the rows behind it. TCRdb's processing, not the study's, gives the V and J calls here. Within this sample are more than 800,000 distinct CDR3 sequences, with more than 25% of them counted one time only. Roughly 17% of the sample goes to the ten largest clones.

The germline V gene gives CDR1 as SGHTA and CDR2 as FQGNSA. V ends up 5 bases short and J 1 base short, with an unmatched junction base count of 15. The CDR3 covers 18 residues, taking in both the cysteine and the phenylalanine. Only the CDR3 DNA is retained, 54 bases long and in frame from the first base. The donors were roughly 38 Caucasian individuals from Russia, aged about 6 to 95 years, who were systemically healthy. About 9.6 milliliters of peripheral blood were collected from each donor into EDTA-treated Vacutainer tubes. Ficoll-Paque density-gradient centrifugation was used to isolate PBMCs, with at least 6 million obtained per sample. Total RNA was extracted from PBMCs with Trizol reagent, with at least 5 micrograms obtained per sample. For every donor, flow cytometry on a PBMC aliquot measured the percentage of naive CD45RAhigh/CD27high T cells.

Sequencing was carried out using blood. The sequence was obtained from a woman of 80 years or more in good health. The rearrangement combines TRBV7-2 with TRBJ2-5, with TRBD1 matching 8 junction bases. The CDR3 region reads CASSISQISGQAQETQYF. At the DNA level, the sequence is TGTGCCAGCAGCATTAGCCAGATTTCGGGACAGGCCCAAGAGACCCAGTACTTC.